This entry concerns a single T cell receptor beta chain. V was cut by 1 base and J by 0 bases, with 10 bases left in between. Germline V gene lookup returns CDR1 KGHSH and CDR2 LQKENI. The length of the CDR3 is 16 residues. This entry is derived from a study of T cell responses to AZD1222 COVID-19 vaccine. Method: immunoSEQ multiplex PCR; TCRdb's copy keeps in-frame clones and lacks some. The data show some 170,000 clones, approximately 92% seen once. This chain uses TRBV18 with TRBJ1-5; D gene ambiguous. The sequence came from an adult in good health. Sequenced here: peripheral blood, sampled on day 0 of AZD1222 vaccination. This CDR3 is CASSPRERDSNQPQHF. Written as DNA, the CDR3 is TGTGCCAGCTCACCACGAGAACGGGATAGCAATCAGCCCCAGCATTTT. Filled out from reference TRBV18 and TRBJ1-5, the complete variable domain reads NAGVMQNPRHLVRRRGQEARLRCSPMKGHSHVYWYRQLPEEGLKFMVYLQKENIIDESGMPKERFSAEFPKEGPSILRIQQVVRGDSAAYFCASSPRERDSNQPQHFGDGTRLSIL.